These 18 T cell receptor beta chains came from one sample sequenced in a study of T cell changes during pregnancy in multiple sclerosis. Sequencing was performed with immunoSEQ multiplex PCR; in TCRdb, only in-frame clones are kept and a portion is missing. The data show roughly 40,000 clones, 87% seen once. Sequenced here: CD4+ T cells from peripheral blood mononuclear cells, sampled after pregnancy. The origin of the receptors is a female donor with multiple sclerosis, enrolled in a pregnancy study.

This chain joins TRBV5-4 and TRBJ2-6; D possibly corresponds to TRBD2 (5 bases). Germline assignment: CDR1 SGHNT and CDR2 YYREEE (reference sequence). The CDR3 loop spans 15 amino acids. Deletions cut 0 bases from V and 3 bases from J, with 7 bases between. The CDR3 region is CASSLGGRGANVLTF. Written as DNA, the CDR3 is TGTGCCAGCAGCTTGGGCGGGCGTGGGGCCAACGTCCTGACTTTC.

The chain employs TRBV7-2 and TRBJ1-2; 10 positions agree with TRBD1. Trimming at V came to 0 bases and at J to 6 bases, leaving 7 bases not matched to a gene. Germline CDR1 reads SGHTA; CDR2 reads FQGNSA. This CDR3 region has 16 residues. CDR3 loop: CASSLAHGTGVHGYTF. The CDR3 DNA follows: TGTGCCAGCAGCTTAGCGCATGGGACAGGGGTTCATGGCTACACCTTC. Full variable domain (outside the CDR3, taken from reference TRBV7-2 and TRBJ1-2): GAGVSQSPSNKVTEKGKDVELRCDPISGHTALYWYRQSLGQGLEFLIYFQGNSAPDKSGLPSDRFSAERTGGSVSTLTIQRTQQEDSAVYLCASSLAHGTGVHGYTFGSGTRLTVV.

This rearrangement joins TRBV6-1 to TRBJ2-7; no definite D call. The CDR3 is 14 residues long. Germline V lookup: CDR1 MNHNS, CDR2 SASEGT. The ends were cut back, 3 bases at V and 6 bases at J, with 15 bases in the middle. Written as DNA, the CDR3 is TGTGCCAGCAGTGAGGCAGGCGCGTCTCTCGAGCAGTACTTC. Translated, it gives CASSEAGASLEQYF.

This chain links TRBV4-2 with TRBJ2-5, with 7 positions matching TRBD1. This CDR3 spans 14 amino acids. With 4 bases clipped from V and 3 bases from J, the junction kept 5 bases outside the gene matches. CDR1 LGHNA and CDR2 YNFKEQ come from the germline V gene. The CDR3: CASSRTGVEETQYF. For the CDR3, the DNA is TGTGCCAGCAGCCGTACAGGGGTCGAAGAGACCCAGTACTTC.

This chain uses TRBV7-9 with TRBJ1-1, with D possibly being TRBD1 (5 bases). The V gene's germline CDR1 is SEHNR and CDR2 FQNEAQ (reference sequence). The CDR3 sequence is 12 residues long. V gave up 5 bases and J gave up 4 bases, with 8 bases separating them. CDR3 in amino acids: CASSRQTTEAFF. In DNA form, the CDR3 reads TGTGCCAGCAGCCGACAGACCACTGAAGCTTTCTTT.

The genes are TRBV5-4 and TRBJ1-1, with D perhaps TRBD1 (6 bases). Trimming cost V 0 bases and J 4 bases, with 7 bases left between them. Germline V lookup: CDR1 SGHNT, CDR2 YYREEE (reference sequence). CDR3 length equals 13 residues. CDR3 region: CASSLDRVTEAFF. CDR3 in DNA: TGTGCCAGCAGCTTGGACAGGGTCACTGAAGCTTTCTTT.

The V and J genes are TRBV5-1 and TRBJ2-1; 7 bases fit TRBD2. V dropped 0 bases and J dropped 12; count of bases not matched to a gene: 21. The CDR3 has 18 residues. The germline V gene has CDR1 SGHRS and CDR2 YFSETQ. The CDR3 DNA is TGCGCCAGCAGCTTGGCAATAAGGACCGGGGGGTTGGAAGGTGGGCAGTTCTTC. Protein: CASSLAIRTGGLEGGQFF.

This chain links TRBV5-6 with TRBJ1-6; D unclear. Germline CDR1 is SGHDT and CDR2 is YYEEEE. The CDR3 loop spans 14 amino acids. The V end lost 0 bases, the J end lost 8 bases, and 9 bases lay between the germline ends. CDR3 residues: CASSLDPTDSPLHF. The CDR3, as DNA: TGTGCCAGCAGCTTGGACCCCACAGATTCACCCCTCCACTTT.

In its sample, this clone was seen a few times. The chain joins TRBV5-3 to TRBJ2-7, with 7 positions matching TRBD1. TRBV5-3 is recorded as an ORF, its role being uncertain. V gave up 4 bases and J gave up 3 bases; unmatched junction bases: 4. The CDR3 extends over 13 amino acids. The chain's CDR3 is CARSRGQHYEQYF. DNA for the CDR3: TGTGCCAGAAGCAGGGGACAGCACTACGAGCAGTACTTC.

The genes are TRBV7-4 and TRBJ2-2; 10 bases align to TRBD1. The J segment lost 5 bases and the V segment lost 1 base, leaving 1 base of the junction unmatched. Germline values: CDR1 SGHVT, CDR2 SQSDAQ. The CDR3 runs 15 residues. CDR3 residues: CASSLEGQGTGELFF. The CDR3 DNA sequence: TGTGCCAGCAGCTTAGAGGGACAGGGGACCGGGGAGCTGTTTTTT.

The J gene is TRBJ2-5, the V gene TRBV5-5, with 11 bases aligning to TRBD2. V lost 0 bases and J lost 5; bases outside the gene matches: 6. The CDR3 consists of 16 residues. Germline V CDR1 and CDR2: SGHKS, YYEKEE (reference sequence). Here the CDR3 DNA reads TGTGCCAGCAGCTTGGTGGCTAGCGGGGGGAGGGAGACCCAGTACTTC. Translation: CASSLVASGGRETQYF.

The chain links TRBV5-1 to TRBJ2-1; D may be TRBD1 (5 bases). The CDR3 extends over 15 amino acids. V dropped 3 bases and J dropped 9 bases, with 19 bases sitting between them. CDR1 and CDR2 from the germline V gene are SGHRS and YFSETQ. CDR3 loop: CASSSQRGADGEQFF. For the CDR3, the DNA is TGCGCCAGCAGCTCACAACGTGGGGCTGACGGTGAGCAGTTCTTC.

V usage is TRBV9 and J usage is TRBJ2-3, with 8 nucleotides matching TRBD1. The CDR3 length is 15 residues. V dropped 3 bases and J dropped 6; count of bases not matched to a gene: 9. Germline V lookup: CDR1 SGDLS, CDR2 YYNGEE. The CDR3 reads CASSDRGFLFDTQYF. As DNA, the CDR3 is TGTGCCAGCAGCGACAGGGGGTTCCTTTTCGATACGCAGTATTTT. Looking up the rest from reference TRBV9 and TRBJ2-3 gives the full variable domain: DSGVTQTPKHLITATGQRVTLRCSPRSGDLSVYWYQQSLDQGLQFLIQYYNGEERAKGNILERFSAQQFPDLHSELNLSSLELGDSALYFCASSDRGFLFDTQYFGPGTRLTVL.

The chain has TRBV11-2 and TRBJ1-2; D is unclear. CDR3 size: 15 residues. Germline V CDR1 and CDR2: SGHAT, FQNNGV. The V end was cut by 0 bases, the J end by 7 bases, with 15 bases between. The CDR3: CASSLDPGGERGYTF. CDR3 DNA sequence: TGTGCCAGCAGCTTAGACCCCGGAGGAGAGCGTGGCTACACCTTC.

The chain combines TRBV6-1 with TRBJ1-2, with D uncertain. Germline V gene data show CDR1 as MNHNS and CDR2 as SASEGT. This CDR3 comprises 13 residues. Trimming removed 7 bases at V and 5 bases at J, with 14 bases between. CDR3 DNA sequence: TGTGCCAGCAAATCCAAGAGCTCTTATGGCTACACCTTC. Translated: CASKSKSSYGYTF.

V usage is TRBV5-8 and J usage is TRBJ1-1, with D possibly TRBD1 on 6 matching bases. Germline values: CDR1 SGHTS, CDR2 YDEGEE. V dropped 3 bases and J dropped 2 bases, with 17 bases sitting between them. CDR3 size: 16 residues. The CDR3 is CASSSEGGAVNTEAFF. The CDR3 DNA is TGTGCCAGCAGCTCCGAAGGGGGAGCGGTCAACACTGAAGCTTTCTTT.

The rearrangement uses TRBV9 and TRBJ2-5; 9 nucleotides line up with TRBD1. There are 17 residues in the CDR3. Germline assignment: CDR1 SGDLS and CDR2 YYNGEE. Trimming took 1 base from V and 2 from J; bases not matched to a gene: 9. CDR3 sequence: CASSVTRTGDWQETQYF. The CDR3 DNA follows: TGTGCCAGCAGCGTAACCCGGACAGGGGACTGGCAAGAGACCCAGTACTTC. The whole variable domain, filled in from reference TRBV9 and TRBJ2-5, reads DSGVTQTPKHLITATGQRVTLRCSPRSGDLSVYWYQQSLDQGLQFLIQYYNGEERAKGNILERFSAQQFPDLHSELNLSSLELGDSALYFCASSVTRTGDWQETQYFGPGTRLLVL.

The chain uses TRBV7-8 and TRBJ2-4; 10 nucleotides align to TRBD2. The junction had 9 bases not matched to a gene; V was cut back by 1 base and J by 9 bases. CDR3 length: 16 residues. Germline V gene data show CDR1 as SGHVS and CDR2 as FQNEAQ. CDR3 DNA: TGTGCCAGCAGCTTAGTAGCGGGGGGTCCGGGAACCATTCAGTACTTC. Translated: CASSLVAGGPGTIQYF.